This entry features one T cell receptor (beta chain) sequence. Its antigen remains unknown. The data stem from a study of shared clonotypes between healthy human individuals. Study-level background: Serving as donors were a couple of women and a few men, whose ages spanned 18 to 49. Study-wide results and caveats: Large sequencing depth failed to make sorted-subset sequencing complete, rarefaction showed.

Naivety among CD8 cells was defined by CD45RO negativity and positive CCR7 selection, thereby excluding terminally differentiated effector memory CD45RA+ cells. Nashville, Tennessee was home to all donors, who were Caucasian adults. The germline V gene has CDR1 SGDLS and CDR2 YYNGEE. This CDR3 has 15 residues. Trimming took 3 bases from V and 4 from J, leaving 16 bases between them. Using approximately 200 ng DNA, around 30,000 T cell genomes, the sorted-subset replicate PCRs were run. TCRdb's table, derived via immunoSEQ multiplex PCR, lists solely in-frame clones and lacks some. The sample lists around 600,000 clones, roughly 95% occurring once.

The sample consisted of naive CD8+ T cells sorted from blood. V gene TRBV9 combines with J gene TRBJ1-2; possibly TRBD1 for D (5 bases). This TCR came from a woman aged 30 to 39 in good health. The CDR3 DNA is TGTGCCAGCAGCGCCGGGGGAAACAGAATCTATGGCTACACCTTC. As protein: CASSAGGNRIYGYTF.